This entry is about one T cell receptor (beta chain). Its antigen is still unknown. Use of 60 Vbeta and 13 Jbeta primers characterized the PCR. The repertoire was sequenced with immunoSEQ multiplex PCR; TCRdb's copy has only in-frame clones and lacks some. The table shows about 200,000 clones, with approximately 78% occurring only once. This CDR3 has 14 amino acids. Trimming removed 4 bases from V and 2 bases from J, with 10 bases in between. The V gene's germline CDR1 is LGHNA and CDR2 YNFKEQ. These data belong to a study of cytomegalovirus exposure and HLA in healthy donors. Points from the study as a whole: It was reported that the classifier diagnosed cytomegalovirus status with high specificity and sensitivity in both the original and validation cohorts. In vitro, three CMV-associated chains proved specific for CMV antigens.

The receptor comes from a male donor in good health and CMV-seronegative. The sequenced material came from PBMCs. The rearrangement uses TRBV4-2 and TRBJ2-3; no clear D. The CDR3 reads CASSPSRDTDTQYF. As DNA, the CDR3 is TGTGCCAGCAGCCCCTCGCGCGACACAGATACGCAGTATTTT.